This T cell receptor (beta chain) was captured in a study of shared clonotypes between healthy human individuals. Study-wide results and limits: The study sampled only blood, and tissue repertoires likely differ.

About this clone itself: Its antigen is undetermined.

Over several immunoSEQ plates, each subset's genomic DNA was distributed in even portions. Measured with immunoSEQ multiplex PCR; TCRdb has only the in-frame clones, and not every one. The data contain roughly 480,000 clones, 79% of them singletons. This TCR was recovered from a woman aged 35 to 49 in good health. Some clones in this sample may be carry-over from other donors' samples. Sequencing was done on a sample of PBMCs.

CDR3 in DNA: TGTGCCAGCAGGAAGGGACATATACCCTACGAGCAGTACTTC. Translated: CASRKGHIPYEQYF. The chain couples TRBV27 to TRBJ2-7, with D possibly TRBD1 on 6 matching bases. CDR1 is MNHEY, CDR2 SMNVEV, per germline (reference sequence). Trimming stripped 6 bases from V and 2 bases from J, with 14 bases between. There are 14 residues in the CDR3.